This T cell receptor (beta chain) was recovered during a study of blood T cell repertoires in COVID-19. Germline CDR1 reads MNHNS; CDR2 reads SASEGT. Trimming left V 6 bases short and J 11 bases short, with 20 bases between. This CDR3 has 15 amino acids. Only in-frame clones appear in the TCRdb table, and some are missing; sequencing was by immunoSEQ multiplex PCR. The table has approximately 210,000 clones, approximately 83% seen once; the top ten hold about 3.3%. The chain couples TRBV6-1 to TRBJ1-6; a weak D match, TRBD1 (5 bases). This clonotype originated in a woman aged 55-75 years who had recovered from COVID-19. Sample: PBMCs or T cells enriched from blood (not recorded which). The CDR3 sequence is CASSTFGGDGAPLHF. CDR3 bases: TGTGCCAGCAGCACCTTTGGGGGGGACGGGGCACCCCTCCACTTT.